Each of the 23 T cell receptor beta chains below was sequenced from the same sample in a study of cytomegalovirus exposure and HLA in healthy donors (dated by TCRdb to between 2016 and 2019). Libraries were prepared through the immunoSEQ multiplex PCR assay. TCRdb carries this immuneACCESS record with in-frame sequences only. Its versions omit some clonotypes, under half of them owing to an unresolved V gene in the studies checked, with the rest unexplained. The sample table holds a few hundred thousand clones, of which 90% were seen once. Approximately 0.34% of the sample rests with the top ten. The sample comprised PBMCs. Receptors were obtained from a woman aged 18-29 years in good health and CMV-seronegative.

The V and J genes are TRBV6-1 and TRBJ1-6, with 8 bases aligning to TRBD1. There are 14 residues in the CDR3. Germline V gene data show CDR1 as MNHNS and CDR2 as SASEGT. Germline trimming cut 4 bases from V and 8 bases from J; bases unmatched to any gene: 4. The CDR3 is CASSAGGDDSPLHF. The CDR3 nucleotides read TGTGCCAGCAGTGCAGGGGGCGATGATTCACCCCTCCACTTT.

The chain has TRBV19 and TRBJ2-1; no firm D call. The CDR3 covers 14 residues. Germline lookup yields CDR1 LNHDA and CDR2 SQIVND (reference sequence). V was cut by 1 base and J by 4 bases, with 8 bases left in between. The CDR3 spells CASSIGPGYNEQFF. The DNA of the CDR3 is TGTGCCAGTAGTATAGGTCCGGGTTACAATGAGCAGTTCTTC.

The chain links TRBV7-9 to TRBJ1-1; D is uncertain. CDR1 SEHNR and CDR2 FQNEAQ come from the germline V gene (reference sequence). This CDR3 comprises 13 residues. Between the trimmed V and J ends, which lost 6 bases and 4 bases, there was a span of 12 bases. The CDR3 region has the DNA TGTGCCAGCAGTCCCGTAGGGAGCACTGAAGCTTTCTTT. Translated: CASSPVGSTEAFF.

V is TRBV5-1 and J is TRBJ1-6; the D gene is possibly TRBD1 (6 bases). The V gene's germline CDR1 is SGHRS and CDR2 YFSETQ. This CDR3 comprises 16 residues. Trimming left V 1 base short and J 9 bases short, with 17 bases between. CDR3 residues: CASSLRSAGVVSPLHF. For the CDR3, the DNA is TGCGCCAGCAGCTTGAGGTCCGCAGGGGTCGTTTCACCCCTCCACTTT.

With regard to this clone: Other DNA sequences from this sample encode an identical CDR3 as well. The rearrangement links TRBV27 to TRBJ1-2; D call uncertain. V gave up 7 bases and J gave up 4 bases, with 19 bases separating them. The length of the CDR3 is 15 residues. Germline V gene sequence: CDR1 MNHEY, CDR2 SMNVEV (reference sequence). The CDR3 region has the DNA TGTGCCAGCAATTCGAGGGCAGCTCCGGGCTATGGCTACACCTTC. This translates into CASNSRAAPGYGYTF.

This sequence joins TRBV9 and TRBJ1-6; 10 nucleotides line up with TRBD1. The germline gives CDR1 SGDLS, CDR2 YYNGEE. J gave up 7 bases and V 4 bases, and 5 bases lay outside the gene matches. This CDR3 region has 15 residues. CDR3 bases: TGTGCCAGCAGCTCCCGGACAGGGGGGAATTCACCCCTCCACTTT. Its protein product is CASSSRTGGNSPLHF.

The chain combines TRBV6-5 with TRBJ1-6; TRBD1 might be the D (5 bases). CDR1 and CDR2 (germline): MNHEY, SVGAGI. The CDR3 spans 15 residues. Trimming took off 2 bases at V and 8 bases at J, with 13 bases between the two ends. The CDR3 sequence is CASSYRGTEHSPLHF. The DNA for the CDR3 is TGTGCCAGCAGTTACCGCGGGACGGAGCATTCACCCCTCCACTTT.

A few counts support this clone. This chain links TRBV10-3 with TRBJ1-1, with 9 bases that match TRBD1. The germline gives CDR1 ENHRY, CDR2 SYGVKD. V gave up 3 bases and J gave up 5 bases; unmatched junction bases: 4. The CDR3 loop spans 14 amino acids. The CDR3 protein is CAISERQGGTEAFF. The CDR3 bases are TGTGCCATCAGTGAAAGACAGGGGGGTACTGAAGCTTTCTTT.

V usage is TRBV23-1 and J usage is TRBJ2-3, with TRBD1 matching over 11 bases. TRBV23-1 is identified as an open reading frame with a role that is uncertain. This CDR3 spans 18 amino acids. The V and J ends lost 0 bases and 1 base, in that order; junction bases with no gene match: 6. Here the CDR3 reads CASSQSSGTGGRTDTQYF. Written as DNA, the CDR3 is TGCGCCAGCAGTCAATCCTCCGGGACAGGGGGTCGCACAGATACGCAGTATTTT.

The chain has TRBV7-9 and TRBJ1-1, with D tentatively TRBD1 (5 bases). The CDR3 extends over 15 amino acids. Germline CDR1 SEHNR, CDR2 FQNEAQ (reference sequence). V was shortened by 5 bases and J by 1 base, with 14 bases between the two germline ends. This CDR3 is CASSGSGTSNTEAFF. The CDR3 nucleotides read TGTGCCAGCAGCGGGTCCGGGACTTCGAACACTGAAGCTTTCTTT.

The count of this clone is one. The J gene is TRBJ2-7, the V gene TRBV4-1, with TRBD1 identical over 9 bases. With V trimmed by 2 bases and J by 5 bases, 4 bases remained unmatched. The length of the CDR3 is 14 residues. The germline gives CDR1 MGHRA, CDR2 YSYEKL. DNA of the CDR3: TGCGCCAGCAGCCAACCAGGGACAGGGAACGAGCAGTACTTC. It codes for CASSQPGTGNEQYF.

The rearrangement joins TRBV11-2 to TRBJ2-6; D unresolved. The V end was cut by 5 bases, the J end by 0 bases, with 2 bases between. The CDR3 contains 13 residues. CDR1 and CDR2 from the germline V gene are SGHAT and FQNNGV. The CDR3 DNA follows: TGTGCCAGCAGCCTCTCTGGGGCCAACGTCCTGACTTTC. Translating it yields CASSLSGANVLTF.

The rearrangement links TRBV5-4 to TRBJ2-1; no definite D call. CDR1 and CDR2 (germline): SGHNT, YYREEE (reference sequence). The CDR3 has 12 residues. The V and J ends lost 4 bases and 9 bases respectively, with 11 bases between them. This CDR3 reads CASSPRPGEQFF. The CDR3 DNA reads TGTGCCAGCAGCCCGCGCCCCGGTGAGCAGTTCTTC.

The CDR3 loop is CASSVRQGFQPQHF. CDR3 sequence (DNA): TGTGCCAGCAGTGTCAGACAGGGATTTCAGCCCCAGCATTTT. J is TRBJ1-5 and V is TRBV2, with 7 positions matching TRBD1. Germline V lookup: CDR1 SNHLY, CDR2 FYNNEI. With 4 bases clipped from V and 6 bases from J, the junction kept 6 bases outside the gene matches. The CDR3 length is 14 residues.

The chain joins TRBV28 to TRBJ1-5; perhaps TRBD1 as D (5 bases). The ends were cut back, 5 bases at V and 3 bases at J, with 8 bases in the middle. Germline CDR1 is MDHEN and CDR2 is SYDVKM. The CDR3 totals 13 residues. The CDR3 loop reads CASSRQHNQPQHF. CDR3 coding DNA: TGTGCCAGCAGTAGACAGCACAATCAGCCCCAGCATTTT.

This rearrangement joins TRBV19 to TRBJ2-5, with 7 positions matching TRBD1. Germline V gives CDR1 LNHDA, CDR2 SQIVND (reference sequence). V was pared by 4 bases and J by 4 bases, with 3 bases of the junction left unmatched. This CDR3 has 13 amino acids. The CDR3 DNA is TGTGCCAGTAGTACCGGACAGGTAGAGACCCAGTACTTC. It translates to CASSTGQVETQYF.

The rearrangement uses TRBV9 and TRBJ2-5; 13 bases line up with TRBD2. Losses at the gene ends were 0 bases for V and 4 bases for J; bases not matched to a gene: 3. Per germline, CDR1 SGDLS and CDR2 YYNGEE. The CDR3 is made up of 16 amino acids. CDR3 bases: TGTGCCAGCAGCGTAGCGACTAGCGGGGGGTTAGAGACCCAGTACTTC. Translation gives CASSVATSGGLETQYF.

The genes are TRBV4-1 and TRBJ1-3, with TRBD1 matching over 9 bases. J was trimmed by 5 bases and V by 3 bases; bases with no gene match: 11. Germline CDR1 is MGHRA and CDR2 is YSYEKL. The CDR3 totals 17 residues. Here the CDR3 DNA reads TGCGCCAGCAGCCAGCCCCCCCGGGACAGGGATAGAAACACCATATATTTT. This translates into CASSQPPRDRDRNTIYF.

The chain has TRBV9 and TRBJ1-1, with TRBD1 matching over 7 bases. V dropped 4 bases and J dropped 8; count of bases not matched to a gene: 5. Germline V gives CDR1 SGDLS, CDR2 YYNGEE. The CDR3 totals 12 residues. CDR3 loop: CASSQTGDEAFF. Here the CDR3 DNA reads TGTGCCAGCAGCCAAACAGGGGACGAAGCTTTCTTT.

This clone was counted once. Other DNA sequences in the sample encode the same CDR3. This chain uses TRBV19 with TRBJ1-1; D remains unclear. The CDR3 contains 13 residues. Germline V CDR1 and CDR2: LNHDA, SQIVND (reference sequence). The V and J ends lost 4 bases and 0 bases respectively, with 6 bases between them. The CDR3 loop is CASSTGLNTEAFF. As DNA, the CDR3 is TGTGCCAGTAGTACTGGCCTGAACACTGAAGCTTTCTTT.

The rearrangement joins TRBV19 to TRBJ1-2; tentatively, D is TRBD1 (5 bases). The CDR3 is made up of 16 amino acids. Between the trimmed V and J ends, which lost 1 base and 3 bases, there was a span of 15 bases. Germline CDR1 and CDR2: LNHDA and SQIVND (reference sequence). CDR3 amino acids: CASSIVRGGGHYGYTF. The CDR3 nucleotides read TGTGCCAGTAGTATAGTTAGGGGAGGAGGTCACTATGGCTACACCTTC.

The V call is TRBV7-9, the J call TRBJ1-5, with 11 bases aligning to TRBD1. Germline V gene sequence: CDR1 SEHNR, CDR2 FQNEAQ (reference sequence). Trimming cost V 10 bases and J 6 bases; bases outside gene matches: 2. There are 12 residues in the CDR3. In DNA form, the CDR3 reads TGTGCCACGGGACAGGGGGTTCAGCCCCAGCATTTT. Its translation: CATGQGVQPQHF.

The CDR3 is CASSSTSDRGNYSNQPQHF. CDR3 in DNA: TGTGCCAGCAGCTCGACTTCGGACAGGGGAAATTATAGCAATCAGCCCCAGCATTTT. This sequence joins TRBV7-9 and TRBJ1-5; 9 bases agree with TRBD1. The CDR3 runs to 19 residues. Germline values: CDR1 SEHNR, CDR2 FQNEAQ (reference sequence). The V and J ends lost 4 bases and 0 bases, in that order; junction bases with no gene match: 13. The whole variable domain, remainder taken from reference TRBV7-9 and TRBJ1-5, is DTGVSQNPRHKITKRGQNVTFRCDPISEHNRLYWYRQTLGQGPEFLTYFQNEAQLEKSRLLSDRFSAERPKGSFSTLEIQRTEQGDSAMYLCASSSTSDRGNYSNQPQHFGDGTRLSIL.